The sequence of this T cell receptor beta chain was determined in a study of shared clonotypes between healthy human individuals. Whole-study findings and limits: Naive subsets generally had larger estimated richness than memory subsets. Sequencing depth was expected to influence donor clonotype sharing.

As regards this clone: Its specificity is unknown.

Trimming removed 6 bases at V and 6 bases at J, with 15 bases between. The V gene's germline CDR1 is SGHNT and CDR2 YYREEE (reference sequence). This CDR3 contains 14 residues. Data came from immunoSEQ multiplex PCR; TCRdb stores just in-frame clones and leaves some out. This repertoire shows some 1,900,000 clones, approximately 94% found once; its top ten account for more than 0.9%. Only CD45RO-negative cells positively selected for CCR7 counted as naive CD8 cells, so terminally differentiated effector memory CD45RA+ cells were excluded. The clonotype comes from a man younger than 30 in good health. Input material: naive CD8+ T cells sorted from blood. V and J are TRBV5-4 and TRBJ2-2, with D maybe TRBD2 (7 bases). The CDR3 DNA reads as TGTGCCAGCACCCAATGGGGGGGCGCCGGGGAGCTGTTTTTT. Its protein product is CASTQWGGAGELFF. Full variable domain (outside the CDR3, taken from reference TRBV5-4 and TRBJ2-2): ETGVTQSPTHLIKTRGQQVTLRCSSQSGHNTVSWYQQALGQGPQFIFQYYREEENGRGNFPPRFSGLQFPNYSSELNVNALELDDSALYLCASTQWGGAGELFFGEGSRLTVL.